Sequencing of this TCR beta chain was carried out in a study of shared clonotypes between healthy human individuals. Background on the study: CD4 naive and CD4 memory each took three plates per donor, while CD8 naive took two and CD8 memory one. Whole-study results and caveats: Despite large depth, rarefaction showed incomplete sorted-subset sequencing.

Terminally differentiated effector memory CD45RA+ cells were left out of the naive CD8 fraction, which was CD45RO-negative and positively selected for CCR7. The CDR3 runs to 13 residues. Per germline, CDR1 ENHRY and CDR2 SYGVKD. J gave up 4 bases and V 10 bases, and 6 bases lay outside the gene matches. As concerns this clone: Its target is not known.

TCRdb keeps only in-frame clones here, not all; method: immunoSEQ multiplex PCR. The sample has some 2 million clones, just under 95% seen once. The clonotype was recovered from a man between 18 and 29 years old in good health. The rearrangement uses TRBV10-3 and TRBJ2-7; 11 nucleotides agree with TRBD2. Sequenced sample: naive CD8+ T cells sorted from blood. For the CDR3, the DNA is TGTGCCACCGTAGCGGGAGGGCTTTACGAGCAGTACTTC. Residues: CATVAGGLYEQYF.